A single sample is the source of the 24 T cell receptor beta chains below, sequenced in a study of T cell changes during pregnancy in multiple sclerosis. TCRdb's table, derived via immunoSEQ multiplex PCR, lists solely in-frame clones and lacks some. Of about 80,000 clones listed, approximately 90% are singletons. The input for sequencing was peripheral blood, taken before pregnancy. These receptors were collected from a female donor with multiple sclerosis, enrolled in a pregnancy study.

This clone has just a few counts. The chain has TRBV5-1 and TRBJ1-1; a possible D gene is TRBD1 (6 bases). Per germline, CDR1 SGHRS and CDR2 YFSETQ. V dropped 0 bases and J dropped 3 bases, with 9 bases sitting between them. The CDR3 consists of 14 residues. This CDR3 is CASSLDRADTEAFF. The DNA for the CDR3 is TGCGCCAGCAGCTTGGACAGGGCGGACACTGAAGCTTTCTTT.

This chain connects TRBV19 to TRBJ1-5, with D hard to call. This CDR3 contains 14 residues. Trimming cost V 2 bases and J 8 bases, with 13 bases left between them. Germline CDR1 and CDR2: LNHDA and SQIVND (reference sequence). The CDR3: CASSIRPGSEPQHF. The DNA of the CDR3 is TGTGCCAGTAGTATACGGCCGGGGTCAGAGCCCCAGCATTTT.

The V gene is TRBV20-1, the J gene TRBJ1-2; D is undetermined. Germline V gene lookup returns CDR1 DFQATT and CDR2 SNEGSKA (reference sequence). The V end lost 5 bases, the J end lost 1 base, and 5 bases lay between the germline ends. The length of the CDR3 is 11 residues. This CDR3 is CSAYNNYGYTF. In DNA form, the CDR3 reads TGCAGTGCTTACAATAACTATGGCTACACCTTC.

The CDR3, as DNA: TGTGCCAGCCGGGGGTCTGTTCCATCCGGGGAGCTGTTTTTT. This gives the protein CASRGSVPSGELFF. The rearrangement links TRBV7-9 to TRBJ2-2; D is perhaps TRBD2 (6 bases). The CDR3 totals 14 residues. The germline CDR1 and CDR2 sequences are SEHNR and FQNEAQ (reference sequence). The V gene lost 8 bases and the J gene lost 6 bases, with 16 bases spanning the gap.

V and J are TRBV6-6 and TRBJ1-5, with D possibly TRBD1 on 5 matching bases. The CDR3 sequence is 13 residues long. V gave up 5 bases and J gave up 2 bases, with 7 bases separating them. Germline loops: CDR1 MNHNY, CDR2 SVGAGI (reference sequence). This CDR3 reads CASSATGNQPQHF. CDR3 nucleotide sequence: TGTGCCAGCAGTGCGACAGGCAATCAGCCCCAGCATTTT.

This clone was recorded once. The genes are TRBV6-4 and TRBJ2-7; possibly TRBD1 for D (6 bases). V lost 4 bases, J lost 0 bases, and 16 bases lay in between. The germline gives CDR1 MRHNA, CDR2 SNTAGT. This CDR3 region has 16 residues. CDR3 DNA sequence: TGTGCCAGCAGTGTGGAGGCAGGGGTGAGCTCCTACGAGCAGTACTTC. Translation gives CASSVEAGVSSYEQYF.

The chain links TRBV30 to TRBJ1-2; 8 bases line up with TRBD1. Trimming took 1 base from V and 7 from J; bases not matched to a gene: 2. The CDR3 length is 12 residues. Germline V gives CDR1 GTSNPN, CDR2 SVGIG (reference sequence). The chain's CDR3 is CAWSADRGGYTF. CDR3 DNA: TGTGCCTGGAGTGCCGACAGGGGTGGCTACACCTTC.

The chain carries TRBV19 and TRBJ2-2; D is unclear. Looked up from germline, CDR1 is LNHDA and CDR2 is SQIVND (reference sequence). The CDR3 is 14 residues long. V was clipped by 4 bases and J by 0 bases, with 6 bases between them. In DNA form, the CDR3 reads TGTGCCAGTAGTACCAGGCCGAACACCGGGGAGCTGTTTTTT. It yields the protein CASSTRPNTGELFF.

V gene TRBV2 combines with J gene TRBJ2-7; D might be TRBD1 (5 bases). Germline-derived CDR1 and CDR2 are SNHLY and FYNNEI. This CDR3 comprises 14 residues. Trimming stripped 8 bases from V and 5 bases from J, with 19 bases between. The CDR3 sequence is CASLSSEGANEQYF. CDR3 nucleotides: TGTGCCAGCCTCAGCTCGGAAGGGGCTAACGAGCAGTACTTC.

This chain connects TRBV10-2 to TRBJ2-4, with D perhaps matching TRBD1 (6 bases). Germline values: CDR1 WSHSY, CDR2 SAAADI. The CDR3 extends over 15 amino acids. Trimming shortened V by 8 bases and J by 0 bases, and 14 bases separated the two germline ends. The CDR3 sequence is CASYGGGLAKNIQYF. The CDR3 DNA is TGCGCCAGCTATGGGGGCGGTCTAGCCAAAAACATTCAGTACTTC.

CDR3 DNA: TGTGCCAGCAGTGAAGCCCTTGGCAGGGAAAATTCACCCCTCCACTTT. This encodes CASSEALGRENSPLHF. V is TRBV6-1 and J is TRBJ1-6; D is possibly TRBD1 (5 bases). Trimming removed 0 bases from V and 7 bases from J, with 13 bases in between. This CDR3 is built from 16 residues. Germline values: CDR1 MNHNS, CDR2 SASEGT.

V gene TRBV30 combines with J gene TRBJ1-5; 7 bases fit TRBD1. V gave up 2 bases and J gave up 1 base; unmatched junction bases: 2. This CDR3 contains 14 residues. The germline V gene encodes CDR1 GTSNPN and CDR2 SVGIG (reference sequence). CDR3 coding DNA: TGTGCCTGGAGTCTGGGACAGAGCAATCAGCCCCAGCATTTT. Protein product: CAWSLGQSNQPQHF.

This rearrangement joins TRBV7-2 to TRBJ2-2; the match to TRBD2 covers 8 bases. The CDR3 contains 15 residues. From germline, CDR1 is SGHTA and CDR2 FQGNSA. With V trimmed by 5 bases and J by 2 bases, 4 bases remained unmatched. CDR3 in amino acids: CASSRGLDNTGELFF. In DNA form, the CDR3 reads TGTGCCAGCAGCCGGGGACTAGATAACACCGGGGAGCTGTTTTTT.

The chain couples TRBV7-3 to TRBJ2-3; tentative D call: TRBD2 (7 bases). CDR3 length: 14 residues. The germline V and J ends were trimmed by 3 bases and 1 base, with 8 bases remaining between them. Germline CDR1 SGHTA, CDR2 FQGTGA. The CDR3 nucleotides are TGTGCCAGCAGCTTGCGGGGGCGCACAGATACGCAGTATTTT. Its translation is CASSLRGRTDTQYF.

The chain combines TRBV2 with TRBJ2-1; 7 positions match TRBD2. Germline CDR1 and CDR2: SNHLY and FYNNEI. This CDR3 spans 14 amino acids. The V and J ends lost 3 bases and 8 bases, in that order; junction bases with no gene match: 7. Here the CDR3 DNA reads TGTGCCAGCAGTGAGGGCGGGGGAGGGGATGAGCAGTTCTTC. The encoded protein is CASSEGGGGDEQFF. Together with reference TRBV2 and TRBJ2-1, the CDR3 gives the full variable domain: EPEVTQTPSHQVTQMGQEVILRCVPISNHLYFYWYRQILGQKVEFLVSFYNNEISEKSEIFDDQFSVERPDGSNFTLKIRSTKLEDSAMYFCASSEGGGGDEQFFGPGTRLTVL.

CDR3 in DNA: TGTGCCAGCTACCGGGACAGAATTTACAATGAGCAGTTCTTC. Its translation: CASYRDRIYNEQFF. This chain joins TRBV5-5 and TRBJ2-1; TRBD1 matches 7 bases. Per germline, CDR1 SGHKS and CDR2 YYEKEE (reference sequence). With 7 bases clipped from V and 4 bases from J, the junction kept 8 bases outside the gene matches. This CDR3 is built from 14 residues.

This clone appeared a single time. V is TRBV27 and J is TRBJ1-6, with D hard to call. Germline V gene data show CDR1 as MNHEY and CDR2 as SMNVEV (reference sequence). Trimming removed 4 bases from V and 7 bases from J, with 8 bases in between. The CDR3 loop spans 13 amino acids. CDR3 sequence reads: CASSYSGNSPLHF. CDR3 bases: TGTGCCAGCAGTTACTCAGGCAATTCACCCCTCCACTTT.

This clone was seen only once. This chain joins TRBV19 and TRBJ1-2, with 8 bases that match TRBD1. The junction had 8 bases not matched to a gene; V was cut back by 9 bases and J by 5 bases. The CDR3 has 13 amino acids. CDR1 is LNHDA, CDR2 SQIVND, per germline (reference sequence). This CDR3 is CASREQGGYGYTF. Here the CDR3 DNA reads TGTGCCAGCCGAGAACAGGGGGGTTATGGCTACACCTTC.

The V call is TRBV5-1, the J call TRBJ1-1; D unresolved. Trimming took off 4 bases at V and 1 base at J, with 11 bases between the two ends. Germline loops: CDR1 SGHRS, CDR2 YFSETQ. This CDR3 spans 14 amino acids. CDR3 bases: TGCGCCAGCAGCATATTAACAGAGAACACTGAAGCTTTCTTT. It yields the protein CASSILTENTEAFF.

This chain links TRBV7-9 with TRBJ1-2, with 8 positions matching TRBD1. CDR3 length: 15 amino acids. Germline CDR1 reads SEHNR; CDR2 reads FQNEAQ (reference sequence). V trimming: 2 bases; J trimming: 5 bases; junction bases outside the gene matches: 7. The CDR3 sequence: CASSLQGAARYGYTF. The CDR3 bases are TGTGCCAGCAGCTTACAGGGGGCGGCTCGGTATGGCTACACCTTC.

This clone has only one observation. The V and J genes are TRBV4-3 and TRBJ1-2, with TRBD1 as a possible D gene (5 bases). V dropped 2 bases and J dropped 4 bases, with 20 bases sitting between them. The germline CDR1 and CDR2 sequences are LGHNA and YSLEER. CDR3 length equals 17 residues. DNA for the CDR3: TGCGCCAGCAGCCAAAGATGGGGGGATACCTCTGGCTATGGCTACACCTTC. Translated: CASSQRWGDTSGYGYTF.

The genes are TRBV4-2 and TRBJ1-2, with D perhaps TRBD1 (5 bases). Trimming left V 0 bases short and J 2 bases short, with 10 bases between. This CDR3 has 15 residues. Looked up from germline, CDR1 is LGHNA and CDR2 is YNFKEQ. The CDR3 nucleotides read TGTGCCAGCAGCCAAGAGTGGGGCACAAACTATGGCTACACCTTC. Its protein product is CASSQEWGTNYGYTF.

The chain has TRBV7-2 and TRBJ2-1; 9 positions match TRBD2. The germline gives CDR1 SGHTA, CDR2 FQGNSA. CDR3 size: 16 residues. V was clipped by 1 base and J by 4 bases; unmatched bases: 5. The CDR3 coding sequence is TGTGCCAGCAGCTTAGTCGGCGGGGGGGCGTACAATGAGCAGTTCTTC. This translates into CASSLVGGGAYNEQFF. Full variable domain (remainder filled in from reference TRBV7-2 and TRBJ2-1): GAGVSQSPSNKVTEKGKDVELRCDPISGHTALYWYRQSLGQGLEFLIYFQGNSAPDKSGLPSDRFSAERTGGSVSTLTIQRTQQEDSAVYLCASSLVGGGAYNEQFFGPGTRLTVL.

The rearrangement uses TRBV10-1 and TRBJ2-7; weak D call: TRBD2 (6 bases). Germline V gene lookup returns CDR1 WNHNN and CDR2 SYGVQD (reference sequence). V shed 4 bases and J shed 3 bases, with 22 bases lying between them. This CDR3 is 17 amino acids long. The CDR3 spells CASSVNPQAGPNYEQYF. For the CDR3, the DNA is TGCGCCAGCAGTGTAAACCCCCAAGCGGGTCCAAACTACGAGCAGTACTTC.